The 26 T cell receptor beta chains given below trace back to one sample, sequenced in a study of blood T cells in healthy people across ages. Primed by a sample-barcoded 5' primer and a J-beta primer mix, a second PCR proceeded for about 7 to 11 cycles. TCRdb re-called the 5' RACE reads with MiXCR, one entry per CDR3 protein. This sample carries approximately 780,000 distinct CDR3 sequences, roughly 26% of them seen once, and the ten largest clones take less than 3.5%. This same sample was also taken into another study, of T cells of mothers and their children.

The sample was blood. All receptors come from a boy between 10 and 17 years old in good health.

The V and J genes are TRBV30 and TRBJ2-4; D tentatively fits TRBD1 or TRBD2 (5 bases each). The CDR3 length is 14 residues. The V end lost 3 bases, the J end lost 4 bases, and 13 bases lay between the germline ends. CDR1 GTSNPN and CDR2 SVGIG come from the germline V gene (reference sequence). The CDR3 nucleotides are TGTGCCTGGAGCCCGGGGCTAGAAAAAAACATTCAGTACTTC. It yields the protein CAWSPGLEKNIQYF. The variable domain in full, completed from reference TRBV30 and TRBJ2-4, reads SQTIHQWPATLVQPVGSPLSLECTVEGTSNPNLYWYRQAAGRGLQLLFYSVGIGQISSEVPQNLSASRPQDRQFILSSKKLLLSDSGFYLCAWSPGLEKNIQYFGAGTRLSVL.

V and J are TRBV5-1 and TRBJ2-1; 8 positions agree with TRBD2. Germline V gives CDR1 SGHRS, CDR2 YFSETQ. Losses at the gene ends were 7 bases for V and 4 bases for J; bases not matched to a gene: 7. This CDR3 is 14 amino acids long. CDR3 sequence (DNA): TGCGCCAGCGCCCAAAGCGGGAGTTACAATGAGCAGTTCTTC. Translation: CASAQSGSYNEQFF.

This chain connects TRBV5-1 to TRBJ2-5; D is perhaps TRBD1 (6 bases). V was cut by 1 base and J by 1 base, with 17 bases left in between. Germline-derived CDR1 and CDR2 are SGHRS and YFSETQ. The CDR3 spans 17 residues. This CDR3 reads CASSLSTGMRTQETQYF. CDR3 DNA sequence: TGCGCCAGCAGCTTGTCCACAGGGATGAGGACCCAAGAGACCCAGTACTTC.

The chain uses TRBV5-1 and TRBJ1-6; TRBD1 aligns across 9 bases. CDR1 and CDR2 from the germline V gene are SGHRS and YFSETQ. V lost 2 bases to trimming and J lost 5 bases; unmatched junction nucleotides: 2. This CDR3 region has 15 residues. The CDR3 protein is CASSFGQGNNSPLHF. The CDR3 DNA follows: TGCGCCAGCAGCTTTGGACAGGGGAATAATTCACCCCTCCACTTT.

The V call is TRBV12-3 or TRBV12-4, the J call TRBJ2-5, with a possible D match to TRBD1 (5 bases). This CDR3 is 13 amino acids long. V gave up 7 bases and J gave up 2 bases, with 11 bases separating them. The CDR3 DNA is TGTGCCAGCACCAGTAAGGGGCAAGAGACCCAGTACTTC. Amino acid sequence: CASTSKGQETQYF.

The V call is TRBV12-3 or TRBV12-4, the J call TRBJ1-1; D gene ambiguous. V dropped 6 bases and J dropped 2 bases, with 16 bases sitting between them. CDR3 size: 15 residues. The CDR3 reads CASSHGPVINTEAFF. DNA for the CDR3: TGTGCCAGCAGCCACGGACCCGTAATCAACACTGAAGCTTTCTTT.

The CDR3, as DNA: TGTGCCAGCACCCGGGAGGGCAATCAGCCCCAGCATTTT. Its translation: CASTREGNQPQHF. The V gene is TRBV12-3 or TRBV12-4, the J gene TRBJ1-5; D gene ambiguous. The CDR3 is 13 residues long. The V gene lost 7 bases and the J gene lost 2 bases, with 9 bases spanning the gap.

This clonotype was detected only a few times. The chain has TRBV3-1 and TRBJ2-5; no reliable D call. The DNA end lines up better with TRBJ2-7; the J call may be wrong. Germline V CDR1 and CDR2: LGHDT, YNNKEL (reference sequence). CDR3 length: 16 amino acids. This CDR3 reads CASSPDHLQRHYEQYF. The CDR3, as DNA: TGTGCCAGCAGCCCCGACCACTTGCAGAGACACTACGAGCAGTACTTC.

The chain uses TRBV6-6 and TRBJ2-5; perhaps D is TRBD1 or TRBD2 (5 bases each). TRBJ2-1 matches the DNA end more closely, so the J call is doubtful. The CDR3 covers 14 residues. Germline-derived CDR1 and CDR2 are MNHNY and SVGAGI (reference sequence). For the CDR3, the DNA is TGTGCCAGCAGTTATTCCGGGACCCCCGGGGAGCAGTTCTTC. Translation: CASSYSGTPGEQFF.

This clonotype was observed a handful of times. The chain employs TRBV4-2 and TRBJ2-3; 7 bases agree with TRBD2. This CDR3 is built from 16 residues. Trimming removed 1 base from V and 2 bases from J; junction bases left unmatched: 6. CDR1 and CDR2 (germline): LGHNA, YNFKEQ. CDR3 region: CASSQVLSGNTDTQYF. CDR3 DNA: TGTGCCAGCAGCCAAGTCTTGAGCGGGAACACAGATACGCAGTATTTT.

The rearrangement links TRBV11-2 to TRBJ2-3; D unresolved. CDR1 is SGHAT, CDR2 FQNNGV, per germline. The CDR3 runs 15 residues. Trimming left V 0 bases short and J 5 bases short, with 12 bases between. CDR3 protein: CASSLEDQVEDTQYF. In nucleotides, the CDR3 is TGTGCCAGCAGCTTAGAAGACCAGGTCGAAGATACGCAGTATTTT.

The chain couples TRBV10-3 to TRBJ2-7, with D possibly being TRBD2 (6 bases). The J call may be wrong; the DNA end is better matched by TRBJ2-1. Germline V gene lookup returns CDR1 ENHRY and CDR2 SYGVKD. The CDR3 runs 19 residues. The CDR3 nucleotides are TGTGCCATCAGTGAGTCGATTCTCGGACTAACAGGTTCCAACAATGAGCAGTTCTTC. Translated, it gives CAISESILGLTGSNNEQFF.

The rearrangement links TRBV10-3 to TRBJ2-2; D is uncertain. The length of the CDR3 is 16 residues. Germline V gene sequence: CDR1 ENHRY, CDR2 SYGVKD. Between the trimmed V and J ends, which lost 4 bases and 0 bases, there was a span of 12 bases. CDR3 DNA: TGTGCCATCAGTGGCCGGGTCGACACGAACACCGGGGAGCTGTTTTTT. This translates into CAISGRVDTNTGELFF.

The rearrangement uses TRBV12-3 or TRBV12-4 and TRBJ1-1, with a possible D match to TRBD1 (6 bases). This CDR3 contains 14 residues. Deletions cut 6 bases from V and 1 base from J, with 12 bases between. This chain's CDR3 is CASSWGAQNTEAFF. In DNA, the CDR3 is TGTGCCAGCAGCTGGGGGGCCCAGAACACTGAAGCTTTCTTT.

A few counts support this clonotype. The rearrangement links TRBV6-1 to TRBJ2-6; D is tentatively TRBD1 or TRBD2 (5 bases each). Germline-derived CDR1 and CDR2 are MNHNS and SASEGT. The V gene lost 7 bases and the J gene lost 2 bases, with 15 bases spanning the gap. CDR3 length: 16 residues. The CDR3 reads CASTKARETGANVLTF. CDR3 bases: TGTGCCAGCACCAAAGCCAGGGAGACTGGGGCCAACGTCCTGACTTTC.

The gene calls are TRBV29-1 and TRBJ2-7; D not certain. V dropped 4 bases and J dropped 7 bases, with 11 bases sitting between them. The germline CDR1 and CDR2 sequences are SQVTM and ANQGSEA. The CDR3 has 11 amino acids. The CDR3 coding sequence is TGCAGCGTTGGCAGAATAGAGGAGCAGTACTTC. Protein product: CSVGRIEEQYF.

V usage is TRBV12-3 or TRBV12-4 and J usage is TRBJ1-2; D is uncertain. The CDR3 has 15 amino acids. Between the trimmed V and J ends, which lost 5 bases and 0 bases, there was a span of 13 bases. The CDR3 bases are TGTGCCAGCAGTCTTAGGACTGGAGCTAACTATGGCTACACCTTC. The encoded protein is CASSLRTGANYGYTF.

This clonotype showed up many times. The CDR3 loop is CASSLVGQIATYEQYF. In nucleotides, the CDR3 is TGTGCCAGCAGCTTAGTGGGGCAGATAGCTACCTACGAGCAGTACTTC. The chain couples TRBV11-2 to TRBJ2-7, with a possible D match to TRBD1 (5 bases). In germline, CDR1 is SGHAT, CDR2 FQNNGV. The CDR3 contains 16 residues. V lost 1 base, J lost 2 bases, and 15 bases lay in between.

The V call is TRBV5-1, the J call TRBJ2-5, with D unresolved. From germline, CDR1 is SGHRS and CDR2 YFSETQ. This CDR3 is 14 amino acids long. The ends were cut back, 1 base at V and 5 bases at J, with 12 bases in the middle. CDR3 bases: TGCGCCAGCAGCTTGATGTCCTCGAGGGAGACCCAGTACTTC. Protein product: CASSLMSSRETQYF. The full variable domain, with the rest looked up from reference TRBV5-1 and TRBJ2-5, is KAGVTQTPRYLIKTRGQQVTLSCSPISGHRSVSWYQQTPGQGLQFLFEYFSETQRNKGNFPGRFSGRQFSNSRSEMNVSTLELGDSALYLCASSLMSSRETQYFGPGTRLLVL.

This chain links TRBV7-9 with TRBJ1-2, with D maybe TRBD1 (5 bases). Per the germline V gene, CDR1 is SEHNR and CDR2 is FQNEAQ (reference sequence). The CDR3 runs to 14 residues. With 4 bases removed from V and 4 bases from J, the gap between germline ends came to 13 bases. The CDR3 reads CASSWVQGGYGYTF. The CDR3, as DNA: TGTGCCAGCAGCTGGGTGCAGGGCGGCTATGGCTACACCTTC.

This clonotype has just a few counts. The V and J genes are TRBV27 and TRBJ2-1; TRBD2 matches at 7 bases. After removal of 2 bases from V and 6 bases from J, the junction contained 4 bases not matched to a gene. Germline CDR1 reads MNHEY; CDR2 reads SMNVEV (reference sequence). The CDR3 is 14 residues long. CDR3 nucleotide sequence: TGTGCCAGCAGTTTAGGACTAGACATCAATGAGCAGTTCTTC. Its protein product is CASSLGLDINEQFF.

This clonotype was observed a handful of times. The rearrangement uses TRBV6-5 and TRBJ1-2; 8 nucleotides match TRBD1. Trimming took 1 base from V and 4 from J; bases not matched to a gene: 2. Germline values: CDR1 MNHEY, CDR2 SVGAGI. The CDR3 is 14 residues long. In nucleotides, the CDR3 is TGTGCCAGCAGTTACTACAGGGGGACCTATGGCTACACCTTC. Translated: CASSYYRGTYGYTF.

The chain combines TRBV7-2 with TRBJ2-7; D remains unclear. The CDR3 is 14 amino acids. Trimming stripped 1 base from V and 3 bases from J, with 10 bases between. Germline V lookup: CDR1 SGHTA, CDR2 FQGNSA. The CDR3 DNA reads TGTGCCAGCAGCTTAGGCGGTCTATACTACGAGCAGTACTTC. Translated: CASSLGGLYYEQYF.

This clonotype appeared a few times. V usage is TRBV18 and J usage is TRBJ2-3, with a tentative D call TRBD1 (6 bases). Germline V gene lookup returns CDR1 KGHSH and CDR2 LQKENI. V gave up 4 bases and J gave up 6 bases, with 11 bases separating them. This CDR3 has 13 amino acids. The CDR3: CASSRRDMDTQYF. The DNA for the CDR3 is TGTGCCAGCTCACGCCGGGACATGGATACGCAGTATTTT.

The chain employs TRBV2 and TRBJ2-7; D ambiguous. Trimming took off 11 bases at V and 0 bases at J, with 17 bases between the two ends. CDR1 is SNHLY, CDR2 FYNNEI, per germline. The CDR3 loop spans 14 amino acids. DNA of the CDR3: TGTGCCGTTAAGGGTAGCAGGAGCTCCTACGAGCAGTACTTC. Amino acids: CAVKGSRSSYEQYF.

The chain uses TRBV12-3 or TRBV12-4 and TRBJ2-7, with D perhaps matching TRBD1 (5 bases). With 3 bases removed from V and 6 bases from J, the gap between germline ends came to 12 bases. This CDR3 comprises 13 residues. DNA of the CDR3: TGTGCCAGCAGTTTTGTAAGGGGAAGCGAGCAGTACTTC. Its protein product is CASSFVRGSEQYF.